Shown below are 26 T cell receptor beta chains from a single sample sequenced in a study of molecular identifiers for immune sequencing clone quantification. TCRdb re-derived calls from the PCR reads in MiXCR, one entry per CDR3 protein. The table shows 400,000 to 600,000 distinct CDR3 sequences, with about 22% occurring only once. Input material: naive CD8+ T cells from blood, with Jurkat cell RNA spiked in. Subset of the sample: FACS-sorted CD8+CD4-CCR7+CD45RA+ naive T cells. These receptors were taken from a human donor in good health. Some libraries in this study had Jurkat cell RNA spiked in.

This clonotype came up many times. The gene calls are TRBV7-9 and TRBJ2-1; TRBD2 aligns across 7 bases. V was clipped by 1 base and J by 9 bases; unmatched bases: 6. Germline V gene data show CDR1 as SEHNR and CDR2 as FQNEAQ (reference sequence). The CDR3 totals 14 residues. CDR3 in DNA: TGTGCCAGCAGCTTAGAACTAGCGCCCTTTGAGCAGTTCTTC. Encoded protein: CASSLELAPFEQFF.

The table lists this clonotype with a few counts. The chain employs TRBV4-1 and TRBJ2-1; D might be TRBD1 (5 bases). The CDR3 runs 15 residues. Germline loops: CDR1 MGHRA, CDR2 YSYEKL. Trimming pared 1 base from V and 1 base from J, leaving 8 bases between. The CDR3 region has the DNA TGCGCCAGCAGCCAAGTGCAGGGTTCCTACAATGAGCAGTTCTTC. It translates to CASSQVQGSYNEQFF.

This clonotype was recorded only once. This may stem from a read error, because a much larger clone lies one nucleotide away. This chain uses TRBV27 with TRBJ1-1, with D unclear. The V gene's germline CDR1 is MNHEY and CDR2 SMNVEV (reference sequence). CDR3 length: 15 residues. The CDR3 is CASSLGPLRNAEAFF. CDR3 coding DNA: TGTGCCAGCAGTTTAGGGCCCCTCAGGAACGCTGAAGCTTTCTTT.

This clonotype was seen more than once but under ten times. In DNA, the CDR3 is TGCGCCAGCAGCCAAGGACAATACACGGGCCCTGAAGCTTTCTTT. It translates to CASSQGQYTGPEAFF. The chain links TRBV4-3 to TRBJ1-1; D ambiguous. V dropped 1 base and J dropped 6 bases, with 15 bases sitting between them. Germline values: CDR1 LGHNA, CDR2 YSLEER. This CDR3 region has 15 residues.

The chain links TRBV7-6 to TRBJ1-1; the D gene is possibly TRBD1 (5 bases). CDR3 length: 16 residues. Germline CDR1 and CDR2: SGHVS and FNYEAQ. The V end was cut by 5 bases, the J end by 2 bases, with 18 bases between. The CDR3 is CASSPRDPSLNTEAFF. Here the CDR3 DNA reads TGTGCCAGCAGCCCACGGGACCCCTCATTAAACACTGAAGCTTTCTTT.

The CDR3 sequence: CASSNRDNQETQYF. CDR3 in DNA: TGTGCCAGCAGCAACCGGGACAATCAAGAGACCCAGTACTTC. This sequence joins TRBV13 and TRBJ2-5; tentatively, D is TRBD1 (6 bases). V lost 5 bases to trimming and J lost 2 bases, with 12 bases between them. This CDR3 has 14 residues. CDR1 PRHDT and CDR2 FYEKMQ come from the germline V gene (reference sequence).

CDR3 DNA: TGCGCCAGCAGCCAAGAGTGGGGGGAGGGCGCGCAGTACTTC. Its translation: CASSQEWGEGAQYF. J is TRBJ2-7 and V is TRBV4-3; 7 nucleotides match TRBD2. This CDR3 spans 14 amino acids. The ends lost 0 bases at V and 9 bases at J; junction bases unmatched: 8. The germline CDR1 and CDR2 sequences are LGHNA and YSLEER.

This clonotype has at least ten counts. The V and J genes are TRBV19 and TRBJ1-1; 8 bases fit TRBD1. This CDR3 spans 14 amino acids. The V and J ends lost 5 bases and 4 bases, in that order; junction bases with no gene match: 6. CDR1 is LNHDA and CDR2 is SQIVND in the germline V gene (reference sequence). Here the CDR3 DNA reads TGTGCCAGTAGTTTACAGGGGGAGGTCACTGAAGCTTTCTTT. Translating gives CASSLQGEVTEAFF.

This clonotype was picked up a small number of times. V usage is TRBV19 and J usage is TRBJ2-7; 8 nucleotides align to TRBD1. CDR3 length equals 15 residues. The V gene's germline CDR1 is LNHDA and CDR2 SQIVND (reference sequence). V shed 5 bases, J shed 2 bases, and the junction held 8 bases outside the gene matches. In nucleotides, the CDR3 is TGTGCCAGTAGTGCAGCAGGGGGCTCGACCTACGAGCAGTACTTC. Encoded protein: CASSAAGGSTYEQYF.

The V gene is TRBV19, the J gene TRBJ2-3, with 8 bases that match TRBD2. V lost 2 bases and J lost 2; bases outside the gene matches: 12. Germline V lookup: CDR1 LNHDA, CDR2 SQIVND (reference sequence). This CDR3 has 18 amino acids. The CDR3 protein is CASSICRPAGVFTDTQYF. The CDR3 bases are TGTGCCAGTAGTATATGTAGGCCAGCGGGAGTGTTCACAGATACGCAGTATTTT.

The J gene is TRBJ1-1, the V gene TRBV19; D gene uncertain. Germline CDR1 LNHDA, CDR2 SQIVND (reference sequence). Deletions cut 10 bases from V and 4 bases from J, with 13 bases between. The CDR3 totals 12 residues. For the CDR3, the DNA is TGTGCCACGCAATCCGGGATCACTGAAGCTTTCTTT. Its translation is CATQSGITEAFF.

V usage is TRBV19 and J usage is TRBJ2-1; 7 bases are shared with TRBD2. Germline values: CDR1 LNHDA, CDR2 SQIVND (reference sequence). This CDR3 spans 17 amino acids. With 4 bases clipped from V and 7 bases from J, the junction kept 16 bases outside the gene matches. This CDR3 is CASSTGIWEGKGNEQFF. The CDR3 nucleotides are TGTGCCAGTAGTACCGGTATTTGGGAGGGAAAGGGGAATGAGCAGTTCTTC.

In the case of this clonotype: A read error is possible here, since a much larger clone lies one base away. The chain uses TRBV5-3 and TRBJ1-1; no definite D call. TRBV5-3 is designated an ORF whose function remains uncertain. V was pared by 8 bases and J by 3 bases, with 17 bases between. This CDR3 region has 14 residues. CDR3 in DNA: TGTGCCAGCAGTCCAAGCTTTCGGTACACTGAAGCTTTCTTT. Its protein product is CASSPSFRYTEAFF.

The table lists this clonotype with many counts. The chain is built from TRBV20-1 and TRBJ2-2, with 10 bases fitting TRBD2. Trimming took 0 bases from V and 0 from J; bases not matched to a gene: 4. The CDR3 sequence is 17 residues long. Germline CDR1 is DFQATT and CDR2 is SNEGSKA (reference sequence). The CDR3 reads CSARDLGLASNTGELFF. CDR3 sequence (DNA): TGCAGTGCTAGAGATCTGGGACTAGCGTCGAACACCGGGGAGCTGTTTTTT.

This clonotype was picked up many times. The rearrangement uses TRBV6-2 or TRBV6-3 and TRBJ2-3; D is undetermined. Germline-derived CDR1 and CDR2 are MNHEY and SVGEGT. With 5 bases removed from V and 2 bases from J, the gap between germline ends came to 8 bases. The CDR3 is 13 amino acids. CDR3 sequence reads: CASSGEYTDTQYF. The CDR3 DNA sequence: TGTGCCAGCAGTGGCGAATACACAGATACGCAGTATTTT.

This clonotype was seen more than once but under ten times. The V call is TRBV9, the J call TRBJ2-7; 8 positions match TRBD2. V lost 1 base to trimming and J lost 2 bases; unmatched junction nucleotides: 8. This CDR3 spans 16 amino acids. Germline CDR1 is SGDLS and CDR2 is YYNGEE. The CDR3 region has the DNA TGTGCCAGCAGCGTAAGTTGGATAGCGGGGACCTACGAGCAGTACTTC. It encodes CASSVSWIAGTYEQYF.

The chain recombines TRBV6-4 with TRBJ1-1; D is uncertain. V gave up 10 bases and J gave up 4 bases, with 4 bases separating them. Germline lookup yields CDR1 MRHNA and CDR2 SNTAGT. The CDR3 is 9 residues long. The CDR3 spells CAKSTEAFF. CDR3 bases: TGTGCCAAGAGCACTGAAGCTTTCTTT.

This rearrangement joins TRBV28 to TRBJ2-7, with D perhaps TRBD2 (5 bases). With 3 bases removed from V and 5 bases from J, the gap between germline ends came to 14 bases. The CDR3 spans 14 residues. The germline V gene has CDR1 MDHEN and CDR2 SYDVKM. The CDR3 nucleotides are TGTGCCAGCAGTTTGCTAGCTTTAAGGGACGAGCAGTACTTC. Encoded protein: CASSLLALRDEQYF.

Worth noting for this clonotype: This may be a read error, as it is one base from a much larger clone. The chain links TRBV4-2 to TRBJ2-7; a weak D match, TRBD1 (6 bases). The CDR3 spans 15 residues. CDR1 is LGHNA, CDR2 YNFKEQ, per germline. CDR3 region: CASGQGNREIYEQYF. CDR3 bases: TGTGCCAGCGGCCAAGGAAACAGGGAGATCTACGAGCAGTACTTC.

This clonotype occurred many times. The chain links TRBV4-3 to TRBJ1-4; D ambiguous. Germline lookup yields CDR1 LGHNA and CDR2 YSLEER. V was shortened by 0 bases and J by 8 bases, with 7 bases between the two germline ends. This CDR3 has 13 amino acids. CDR3 region: CASSQEGEEKLFF. The CDR3 nucleotides read TGCGCCAGCAGCCAAGAAGGCGAGGAAAAACTGTTTTTT.

This clonotype was recorded at least ten times. The J gene is TRBJ2-3, the V gene TRBV11-2, with 9 nucleotides matching TRBD1. CDR3 length: 17 residues. Germline CDR1 SGHAT, CDR2 FQNNGV. With 0 bases clipped from V and 0 bases from J, the junction kept 4 bases outside the gene matches. Here the CDR3 reads CASSLEAGTGSTDTQYF. Written as DNA, the CDR3 is TGTGCCAGCAGCTTAGAAGCCGGGACAGGGAGCACAGATACGCAGTATTTT.

As to this clonotype: A much larger clone lies a single base off, so this may be a read error. The chain couples TRBV7-9 to TRBJ2-5; D remains ambiguous. Per germline, CDR1 SEHNR and CDR2 FQNEAQ (reference sequence). CDR3 length equals 13 residues. V was shortened by 5 bases and J by 3 bases, with 10 bases between the two germline ends. The CDR3 DNA follows: TGTGCCAGCAGCCGCCTCACCGAAGAGACCCAGTACTTC. Protein product: CASSRLTEETQYF.

This clonotype was detected ten times or more. CDR3 sequence: CASSPTGIQPQHF. CDR3 DNA sequence: TGTGCCAGCAGTCCTACAGGAATTCAGCCCCAGCATTTT. The V call is TRBV6-2 or TRBV6-3, the J call TRBJ1-5; D might be TRBD1 (5 bases). This CDR3 is built from 13 residues. Per the germline V gene, CDR1 is MNHEY and CDR2 is SVGEGT. Trimming removed 5 bases at V and 6 bases at J, with 11 bases between.

This clonotype was seen ten or more times. CDR3 DNA: TGTGCCACCAGTGATACTGGGACAGGGTTTGACGGGGAGCTGTTTTTT. Protein: CATSDTGTGFDGELFF. The chain carries TRBV24-1 and TRBJ2-2, with 9 bases aligning to TRBD1. Germline loops: CDR1 KGHDR, CDR2 SFDVKD. V was pared by 3 bases and J by 7 bases, with 8 bases of the junction left unmatched. This CDR3 has 16 residues.

As concerns this clonotype: As the CDR3 is not closed by the conserved phenylalanine or tryptophan, this likely results from a read error. The J gene is TRBJ1-2, the V gene TRBV30; D is undetermined. Germline V CDR1 and CDR2: GTSNPN, SVGIG (reference sequence). CDR3 size: 14 residues. The CDR3 sequence is CAWGVSSDNYGYTL. The CDR3 nucleotides read TGTGCCTGGGGTGTGTCGTCCGATAACTATGGCTACACCCTC.

This clonotype appeared many times. This chain connects TRBV4-3 to TRBJ2-2, with a weak D call TRBD2 (5 bases). This CDR3 is built from 15 residues. Germline CDR1 reads LGHNA; CDR2 reads YSLEER. The V and J ends lost 1 base and 6 bases respectively, with 12 bases between them. The CDR3: CASSQGTEAAGELFF. CDR3 DNA: TGCGCCAGCAGCCAAGGAACCGAAGCGGCCGGGGAGCTGTTTTTT.